The rows below give T cell receptor beta chains drawn from one sample of a study of identical twins. TCRdb re-called the 5' RACE reads through MiXCR, storing one row per CDR3 protein. The sample shows around 680,000 distinct CDR3 sequences, 8.6% of them seen only once. The same data also went into a second study, on yellow fever vaccine responses in identical twins.

The sequenced material came from PBMCs. Source of these receptors: a woman under 30 in good health. The CDR3 runs from the conserved cysteine through the conserved F or W.

length	V	J	CDR3
17	TRBV10-3	TRBJ2-1	CAIFGEAPLNSYNEQFF
17	TRBV3-1	TRBJ2-3	CASSQLAGDLSTDTQYF
16	TRBV24-1	TRBJ2-2	CATARAQDRDTGELFF
16	TRBV4-2	TRBJ2-2	CASSQGQRGYTGELFF
16	TRBV15	TRBJ2-7	CATSSLLGPEGHEQYF
14	TRBV18	TRBJ2-1	CASSPRAGYNEQFF
14	TRBV6-1	TRBJ2-7	CASSAEQGTYEQYF
12	TRBV9	TRBJ2-1	CASSVQGIEQFF
15	TRBV6-4	TRBJ2-6	CASSDSTSGANVLTF
18	TRBV11-2	TRBJ2-3	CASSLHKDMTDPTDTQYF
15	TRBV2	TRBJ2-3	CASSAGTSDTDTQYF
15	TRBV5-1	TRBJ2-5	CASSLGRGYQETQYF
16	TRBV20-1	TRBJ2-1	CSAREFGTSGGGEQFF
16	TRBV12-3/TRBV12-4	TRBJ2-3	CASTAGRGGSTDTQYF
16	TRBV24-1	TRBJ2-5	CATSAGRQAVQETQYF
12	TRBV29-1	TRBJ2-7	CSLTEGASEQYF
17	TRBV28	TRBJ2-1	CASSSPRQGVPYNEQFF
15	TRBV7-8	TRBJ1-1	CASSNRAAHGTEAFF
15	TRBV10-3	TRBJ1-6	CAIRDRDSYNSPLHF
11	TRBV29-1	TRBJ2-7	CSVGQSYEQYF
14	TRBV7-2	TRBJ2-1	CASSFTGGEFEQFF
14	TRBV9	TRBJ2-3	CASTPSGGGDTQYF
18	TRBV4-3	TRBJ2-1	CASSQDTPGLAVTTEQFF
14	TRBV20-1	TRBJ2-1	CSTHRISSYNEQFF
13	TRBV6-1	TRBJ2-1	CASGRQGAGEQFF
14	TRBV6-5	TRBJ1-2	CASSYSSLGYGYTF
15	TRBV20-1	TRBJ2-5	CSASPIAGGRETQYF
13	TRBV28	TRBJ2-3	CASSRTSSDTQYF
13	TRBV29-1	TRBJ2-7	CSVASGSYHEQYF
17	TRBV20-1	TRBJ2-3	CSARARDAPPITDTQYF
14	TRBV11-2	TRBJ2-3	CASRYGPITDTQYF
13	TRBV29-1	TRBJ2-2	CSGRQAGTGELFF
14	TRBV20-1	TRBJ2-7	CSAQAGTTSYEQYF
14	TRBV28	TRBJ2-7	CASRGGRGLYEQYF
18	TRBV11-1	TRBJ2-1	CASSPKPITGTPYNEQFF
14	TRBV9	TRBJ2-7	CASSPRTSGGEQYF
13	TRBV28	TRBJ1-1	CASSRNRGTEAFF
14	TRBV7-9	TRBJ1-1	CASSLGAGWAEAFF
12	TRBV24-1	TRBJ1-5	CATSSGAQPQHF
15	TRBV12-3/TRBV12-4	TRBJ2-1	CASSLVAGEASEQFF
16	TRBV3-1	TRBJ2-1	CASSQELTGFYNEQFF
17	TRBV6-1	TRBJ1-5	CASSEPWTHHSNQPQHF
15	TRBV3-1	TRBJ2-1	CASSQESGGYNEQFF
14	TRBV20-1	TRBJ1-2	CSARDGGLNYGYTF
16	TRBV6-5	TRBJ2-5	CASSYLAGGPQETQYF
19	TRBV5-1	TRBJ1-5	CASSYPPNPTPTPHLPQHF